The present T cell receptor beta chain was sequenced within a study of blood T cell repertoires in COVID-19. Background on the study: The United States, Italy and Spain supplied acute and convalescent COVID-19 samples.

Study processing details: Amplifying reference gene primers gave estimates of nucleated cell counts. Measured with immunoSEQ multiplex PCR; TCRdb has only the in-frame clones, and not every one. V and J calls and clone size are as listed in that table; D and trimming were resolved from the DNA. The data show 200,000 or so clones, around 85% seen once. CDR3 length: 16 residues. The clonotype was recovered from an older man with active or convalescent COVID-19. V is TRBV21-1 and J is TRBJ1-1; the table names TRBD1, a call not compared with the DNA. TRBV21-1 is tagged as a pseudogene. Sequencing was carried out using peripheral blood. For the CDR3, the DNA is TGTGCCAGCAGCAAAGTGGGGGACAGAATGAACACTGAAGCTTTCTTT. As protein: CASSKVGDRMNTEAFF.